Listed here are 31 T cell receptor beta chains from one sample, sequenced in a study of T cells in localized non-small cell lung cancer. The data were produced by immunoSEQ multiplex PCR, yet TCRdb's version contains in-frame clones alone and is incomplete. The top ten hold 3% to 4% of the sample, which has about 9,600 clones, around 41% seen once. This sample comprised lymph node tissue, obtained before any cancer treatment. The receptors come from a woman between 35 and 70 years old with stage I lung adenocarcinoma.

The rearrangement links TRBV19 to TRBJ1-2, with D maybe TRBD1 (6 bases). This CDR3 is built from 14 residues. Trimming took 5 bases from V and 6 from J, leaving 16 bases between them. Germline-derived CDR1 and CDR2 are LNHDA and SQIVND (reference sequence). CDR3 sequence (DNA): TGTGCCAGTAGTTCCCGGGGGGCTTGGAATGGCTACACCTTC. Its translation is CASSSRGAWNGYTF.

V is TRBV7-5 and J is TRBJ2-1; the table's D call TRBD2 went unverified against the DNA. TRBV7-5 is recorded as a pseudogene. CDR3 length: 16 amino acids. The CDR3 is CASSQSGGFGSNEQFF. As DNA, the CDR3 is TGTGCCAGCAGCCAAAGCGGGGGGTTCGGGAGCAATGAGCAGTTCTTC.

CDR3 nucleotides: TGTGCCAGCTCCCCAGAGACAGCTCCTAGCAATCAGCCCCAGCATTTT. Translation: CASSPETAPSNQPQHF. V and J are TRBV18 and TRBJ1-5; D might be TRBD1 (5 bases). The CDR3 has 16 amino acids. V lost 6 bases and J 0 bases, leaving 15 bases between the germline ends. Germline CDR1 and CDR2: KGHSH and LQKENI.

The chain carries TRBV14 and TRBJ2-3, with TRBD2 matching 10 bases. This CDR3 contains 17 residues. Per the germline V gene, CDR1 is SGHDN and CDR2 is FVKESK. V was clipped by 3 bases and J by 0 bases; unmatched bases: 6. The CDR3 DNA sequence: TGTGCCAGCAGCCAGCTAGCGGGGGCGTCTAGCACAGATACGCAGTATTTT. Translation gives CASSQLAGASSTDTQYF.

The chain's CDR3 is CASSIARGNYGYTF. CDR3 nucleotide sequence: TGTGCCAGTAGTATAGCCCGAGGGAACTATGGCTACACCTTC. V usage is TRBV19 and J usage is TRBJ1-2; D unresolved. Looked up from germline, CDR1 is LNHDA and CDR2 is SQIVND (reference sequence). V was clipped by 1 base and J by 2 bases, with 8 bases between them. The length of the CDR3 is 14 residues. The complete variable domain, with remaining parts taken from reference TRBV19 and TRBJ1-2, reads DGGITQSPKYLFRKEGQNVTLSCEQNLNHDAMYWYRQDPGQGLRLIYYSQIVNDFQKGDIAEGYSVSREKKESFPLTVTSAQKNPTAFYLCASSIARGNYGYTFGSGTRLTVV.

The chain employs TRBV19 and TRBJ1-1; the D is unclear. Germline V gene lookup returns CDR1 LNHDA and CDR2 SQIVND (reference sequence). The V and J ends lost 6 bases and 3 bases respectively, with 17 bases between them. This CDR3 has 15 amino acids. The CDR3 bases are TGTGCCAGTAGACCTCAGGCCCCTGACGACACTGAAGCTTTCTTT. It specifies CASRPQAPDDTEAFF.

The rearrangement joins TRBV6-8 to TRBJ2-7; the D is unclear. Trimming shortened V by 5 bases and J by 5 bases, and 13 bases separated the two germline ends. The length of the CDR3 is 13 residues. Germline V lookup: CDR1 MNHGY, CDR2 SAAAGT. The CDR3 spells CASSRQPQDEQYF. In DNA, the CDR3 is TGTGCCAGCAGTCGCCAACCGCAGGACGAGCAGTACTTC.

The chain has TRBV9 and TRBJ2-1; 9 nucleotides match TRBD2. V lost 3 bases and J lost 6; bases outside the gene matches: 13. Germline V gives CDR1 SGDLS, CDR2 YYNGEE. The CDR3 totals 17 residues. The CDR3 loop reads CASSASGGLAGPNEQFF. In nucleotides, the CDR3 is TGTGCCAGCAGCGCATCCGGGGGTCTAGCGGGGCCCAATGAGCAGTTCTTC.

This sequence joins TRBV19 and TRBJ1-6; a weak D match, TRBD1 (5 bases). V was pared by 6 bases and J by 0 bases, with 12 bases between. The CDR3 is 16 residues long. CDR1 is LNHDA, CDR2 SQIVND, per germline (reference sequence). CDR3 in amino acids: CASRPDKSSYNSPLHF. In nucleotides, the CDR3 is TGTGCCAGTAGACCGGACAAGAGCTCCTATAATTCACCCCTCCACTTT.

J is TRBJ1-2 and V is TRBV6-8, with D possibly matching TRBD1 (6 bases). Trimming shortened V by 10 bases and J by 0 bases, and 18 bases separated the two germline ends. The length of the CDR3 is 15 residues. Germline CDR1 and CDR2: MNHGY and SAAAGT. The chain's CDR3 is CAISSGASTNYGYTF. The CDR3 nucleotides are TGTGCCATCAGCTCGGGGGCGTCAACTAACTATGGCTACACCTTC.

This chain uses TRBV6-8 with TRBJ1-2, with a tentative D call TRBD1 (5 bases). The germline V gene has CDR1 MNHGY and CDR2 SAAAGT. V was pared by 5 bases and J by 4 bases, with 14 bases between. CDR3 size: 14 residues. The CDR3 bases are TGTGCCAGCAGTGAGACGGGACTGACCTATGGCTACACCTTC. Amino acids: CASSETGLTYGYTF.

The V gene is TRBV5-1, the J gene TRBJ1-1; D may be TRBD1 (5 bases). V was shortened by 0 bases and J by 7 bases, with 22 bases between the two germline ends. The germline gives CDR1 SGHRS, CDR2 YFSETQ. The CDR3 is 17 amino acids. DNA for the CDR3: TGCGCCAGCAGCTTGGAGGGGCTTTTTGCACCGGGGGGTGAAGCTTTCTTT. This translates into CASSLEGLFAPGGEAFF.

This clone appeared a few times. The chain joins TRBV23-1 to TRBJ2-7; 7 bases match TRBD1. TRBV23-1 is placed among ORFs of uncertain function. This CDR3 is built from 14 residues. The V segment lost 4 bases and the J segment 5 bases; nucleotides outside the gene matches: 8. The CDR3, as DNA: TGCGCCAGCAGTCCGGGACAGTTGTCGGACGAGCAGTACTTC. Amino acid sequence: CASSPGQLSDEQYF.

This clone was seen more than once but under ten times. J is TRBJ1-1 and V is TRBV9; D unclear. V was pared by 6 bases and J by 3 bases, with 15 bases between. The germline gives CDR1 SGDLS, CDR2 YYNGEE. CDR3 size: 14 residues. CDR3 nucleotides: TGTGCCAGCACCCCACAGACAACCTACACTGAAGCTTTCTTT. This sequence encodes CASTPQTTYTEAFF.

This chain links TRBV11-3 with TRBJ2-1, with D perhaps matching TRBD2 (7 bases). Germline CDR1 reads SGHNT; CDR2 reads YENEEA. The CDR3 totals 15 residues. Trimming removed 0 bases from V and 4 bases from J, with 10 bases in between. CDR3 bases: TGTGCCAGCAGCTTAGAGCGGGGGCCGTACAATGAGCAGTTCTTC. Encoded protein: CASSLERGPYNEQFF.

This rearrangement joins TRBV30 to TRBJ2-7, with 9 bases lining up with TRBD1. V was pared by 4 bases and J by 3 bases, with 7 bases of the junction left unmatched. Germline CDR1 GTSNPN, CDR2 SVGIG (reference sequence). The CDR3 covers 14 residues. CDR3 nucleotides: TGTGCCTGGAACTCCGGGACAGGGAACTACGAGCAGTACTTC. As protein: CAWNSGTGNYEQYF.

A few counts support this clone. J is TRBJ1-6 and V is TRBV15; 8 bases align to TRBD1. CDR1 is LNHNV, CDR2 YYDKDF, per germline (reference sequence). V was clipped by 3 bases and J by 12 bases; unmatched bases: 7. The CDR3 sequence is 14 residues long. The CDR3 DNA reads as TGTGCCACCAGCAGCGGACAGGGAACCAGACCCCTCCACTTT. This encodes CATSSGQGTRPLHF.

This clone was seen only a few times. The V gene is TRBV6-4, the J gene TRBJ1-2; 8 bases align to TRBD1. This CDR3 contains 14 residues. The V segment lost 5 bases and the J segment 2 bases; nucleotides outside the gene matches: 4. The V gene's germline CDR1 is MRHNA and CDR2 SNTAGT. The chain's CDR3 is CASSRTGRNYGYTF. The CDR3 DNA reads as TGTGCCAGCAGTCGGACAGGGCGAAACTATGGCTACACCTTC.

The chain recombines TRBV15 with TRBJ1-2, with unresolved D. V was trimmed by 1 base and J by 4 bases, leaving 13 bases between them. Germline values: CDR1 LNHNV, CDR2 YYDKDF (reference sequence). The CDR3 contains 15 residues. In DNA form, the CDR3 reads TGTGCCACCAGCAGAGCTCAGACGAACGTCTATGGCTACACCTTC. Translated: CATSRAQTNVYGYTF.

The rearrangement links TRBV30 to TRBJ1-4; 10 bases are a match to TRBD1. CDR3 length: 13 residues. V was pared by 4 bases and J by 9 bases, with 5 bases of the junction left unmatched. The germline V gene has CDR1 GTSNPN and CDR2 SVGIG (reference sequence). CDR3 residues: CAWTGTGEKKLFF. The CDR3 coding sequence is TGTGCCTGGACCGGGACAGGGGAAAAAAAACTGTTTTTT.

This clone was seen a few times. The chain couples TRBV18 to TRBJ1-4; weak D call: TRBD1 (6 bases). This CDR3 has 13 residues. In germline, CDR1 is KGHSH, CDR2 LQKENI. Deletions cut 6 bases from V and 5 bases from J, with 10 bases between. This CDR3 is CASSSGENEKLFF. The CDR3 region has the DNA TGTGCCAGCTCGTCAGGGGAAAATGAAAAACTGTTTTTT.

This clone came up a few times. J is TRBJ1-2 and V is TRBV9, with 8 bases lining up with TRBD1. Losses at the gene ends were 1 base for V and 7 bases for J; bases not matched to a gene: 6. Germline loops: CDR1 SGDLS, CDR2 YYNGEE. The CDR3 sequence is 14 residues long. CDR3 amino acids: CASSVTGQGRGYTF. The CDR3 DNA sequence: TGTGCCAGCAGCGTAACTGGACAGGGCCGTGGCTACACCTTC.

The J gene is TRBJ1-1, the V gene TRBV18, with a weak D call TRBD1 (6 bases). Per germline, CDR1 KGHSH and CDR2 LQKENI. The CDR3 runs 14 residues. Between the trimmed V and J ends, which lost 4 bases and 7 bases, there was a span of 16 bases. The CDR3: CASSQKDRPFEAFF. CDR3 coding DNA: TGTGCCAGCTCACAAAAAGACAGGCCCTTTGAAGCTTTCTTT.

This clone was seen more than once but under ten times. V gene TRBV14 combines with J gene TRBJ1-1; possibly TRBD1 for D (5 bases). The V end was cut by 4 bases, the J end by 3 bases, with 9 bases between. The CDR3 is made up of 13 amino acids. Germline V gene data show CDR1 as SGHDN and CDR2 as FVKESK. CDR3 DNA sequence: TGTGCCAGCAGCCTAGGACACTACACTGAAGCTTTCTTT. This encodes CASSLGHYTEAFF.

The sample holds one count of this clone. The chain combines TRBV18 with TRBJ1-1, with TRBD1 matching 7 bases. The V gene end was trimmed by 3 bases and the J gene end by 1 base; junction bases not matched to a gene: 2. The CDR3 is 14 amino acids. Germline lookup yields CDR1 KGHSH and CDR2 LQKENI. In DNA form, the CDR3 reads TGTGCCAGCTCACCCCGGACAGGGAACACTGAAGCTTTCTTT. Encoded protein: CASSPRTGNTEAFF.

This clone was seen a few times. The junction departs from germline at one end; a sequencing error may be responsible. The V call is TRBV19, the J call TRBJ1-5, with 8 nucleotides matching TRBD1. Germline CDR1 reads LNHDA; CDR2 reads SQIVND (reference sequence). This CDR3 spans 14 amino acids. The CDR3 sequence: CASRTPGGRQLQHF. As DNA, the CDR3 is TGTGCCAGTAGGACTCCAGGGGGCCGTCAGCTCCAGCATTTT.

By frequency in the sample, this clone is medium-sized. The chain is built from TRBV11-3 and TRBJ2-2, with D perhaps TRBD1 or TRBD2 (5 bases each). CDR1 and CDR2 from the germline V gene are SGHNT and YENEEA. V was clipped by 3 bases and J by 3 bases, with 11 bases between them. The CDR3 extends over 15 amino acids. CDR3: CASSFGAGDTGELFF. The CDR3 bases are TGTGCCAGCAGCTTCGGGGCCGGGGACACCGGGGAGCTGTTTTTT.

The genes are TRBV11-3 and TRBJ1-3; D gene uncertain. Between the trimmed V and J ends, which lost 6 bases and 2 bases, there was a span of 11 bases. Germline CDR1 and CDR2: SGHNT and YENEEA. The CDR3 has 14 residues. CDR3 coding DNA: TGTGCCAGCAGGTGGGAGGGCACTGGAAACACCATATATTTT. This codes for CASRWEGTGNTIYF.

The V call is TRBV6-4, the J call TRBJ1-4; D perhaps matches TRBD1 (6 bases). CDR3 size: 18 residues. Trimming left V 7 bases short and J 2 bases short, with 23 bases between. Germline V CDR1 and CDR2: MRHNA, SNTAGT. The CDR3 region is CASKGGTTGFGTNEKLFF. For the CDR3, the DNA is TGTGCCAGCAAAGGGGGGACTACAGGGTTTGGGACTAATGAAAAACTGTTTTTT.

This chain links TRBV15 with TRBJ1-4; 10 nucleotides match TRBD1. Germline V gene sequence: CDR1 LNHNV, CDR2 YYDKDF (reference sequence). The CDR3 contains 18 residues. V was clipped by 0 bases and J by 5 bases; unmatched bases: 9. The CDR3 DNA sequence: TGTGCCACCAGCAGAGATCTAAGACAGGGGGCCCCGAATGAAAAACTGTTTTTT. Translating it yields CATSRDLRQGAPNEKLFF.

In the case of this clone: Its ends do not fully match the called genes, so a read error is possible. As DNA, the CDR3 is TGTGCCAGCAGTCAAGTCAGAAACACTGAAGCTTTCTTT. Translating it yields CASSQVRNTEAFF. The chain employs TRBV14 and TRBJ1-1, with D unresolved. The germline V gene encodes CDR1 SGHDN and CDR2 FVKESK. This CDR3 region has 13 residues.